The 6 T cell receptor beta chains below all came from one sample that was sequenced in a study of technical replicates of blood from a few donors (dated by TCRdb to about 2017). Library creation used the immunoSEQ multiplex PCR assay. TCRdb took this table from immuneACCESS and kept in-frame rearrangements with V and J called. Such tables lack part of the clones; where checked against another copy, unresolved V genes explain under half of the gap, and the rest is unexplained. The table for this sample lists more than 50,000 clones; approximately 90% of them were counted only once. In total, the top ten clones hold around 5.2% of the sample. Specimen: PBMCs. The receptor set was obtained from a human donor in good health. Some clones in this sample may be carry-over from other donors' samples.

CDR3 residues: CACNNGQGDNSPLHF. The CDR3 DNA reads as TGTGCCTGTAATAACGGACAGGGCGACAATTCACCCCTCCACTTT. The chain combines TRBV30 with TRBJ1-6, with 8 bases lining up with TRBD1. This CDR3 is built from 15 residues. Looked up from germline, CDR1 is GTSNPN and CDR2 is SVGIG (reference sequence). V dropped 6 bases and J dropped 7; count of bases not matched to a gene: 11.

This rearrangement joins TRBV6-1 to TRBJ2-7; 8 bases are a match to TRBD1. This CDR3 has 15 residues. V lost 7 bases and J lost 0; bases outside the gene matches: 8. Germline CDR1 MNHNS, CDR2 SASEGT. The CDR3 here is CASIQTGVSSYEQYF. The CDR3, as DNA: TGTGCCAGCATCCAGACAGGGGTAAGCTCCTACGAGCAGTACTTC.

The V gene is TRBV5-4, the J gene TRBJ2-1; 8 bases agree with TRBD2. CDR1 is SGHNT, CDR2 YYREEE, per germline (reference sequence). The junction had 6 bases not matched to a gene; V was cut back by 2 bases and J by 8 bases. The CDR3 has 14 amino acids. DNA for the CDR3: TGTGCCAGCAGCTTCAAGCGGGAGACCGATGAGCAGTTCTTC. Its translation: CASSFKRETDEQFF.

This chain links TRBV7-2 with TRBJ2-7; TRBD2 aligns across 11 bases. The CDR3 is 16 residues long. The J segment lost 4 bases and the V segment lost 5 bases, leaving 10 bases of the junction unmatched. Germline V CDR1 and CDR2: SGHTA, FQGNSA. The CDR3 nucleotides read TGTGCCAGCAGCCTCGTATATAGCGGGAGGGAGTACGAGCAGTACTTC. It translates to CASSLVYSGREYEQYF.

CDR3 in DNA: TGTGCCAGCAGCTGGGGGACAGTGAACACTGAAGCTTTCTTT. Its translation is CASSWGTVNTEAFF. This sequence joins TRBV7-9 and TRBJ1-1; 7 positions match TRBD1. The V segment lost 4 bases and the J segment 0 bases; nucleotides outside the gene matches: 2. The CDR3 consists of 14 residues. Germline V gene data show CDR1 as SEHNR and CDR2 as FQNEAQ (reference sequence).

The chain has TRBV6-1 and TRBJ1-4; 8 bases are shared with TRBD1. With V trimmed by 6 bases and J by 8 bases, 11 bases remained unmatched. From germline, CDR1 is MNHNS and CDR2 SASEGT. This CDR3 has 15 amino acids. In nucleotides, the CDR3 is TGTGCCAGCAGCCTCGGGCACAGGGGGGGCGAAAAACTGTTTTTT. Protein product: CASSLGHRGGEKLFF.